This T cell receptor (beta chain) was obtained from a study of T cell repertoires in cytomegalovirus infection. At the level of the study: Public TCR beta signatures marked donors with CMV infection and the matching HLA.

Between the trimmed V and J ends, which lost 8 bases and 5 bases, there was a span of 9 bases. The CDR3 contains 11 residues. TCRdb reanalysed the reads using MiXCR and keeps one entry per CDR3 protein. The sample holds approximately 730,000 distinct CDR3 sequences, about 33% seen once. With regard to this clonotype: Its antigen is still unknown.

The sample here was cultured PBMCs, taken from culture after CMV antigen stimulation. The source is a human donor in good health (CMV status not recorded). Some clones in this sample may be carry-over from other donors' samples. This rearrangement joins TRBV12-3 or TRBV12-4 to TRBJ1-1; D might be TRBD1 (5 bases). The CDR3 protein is CASQYRTEAFF. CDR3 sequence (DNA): TGTGCCAGCCAATACAGGACTGAAGCTTTCTTT.